These T cell receptor beta chains were read from a single sample in a study of OX40 agonist ivuxolimab in advanced cancers. Only in-frame clones appear in the TCRdb table, and some are missing; sequencing was by immunoSEQ multiplex PCR. Among some 78,000 clones, roughly nine tenths were seen once, and the ten largest hold 2.5% to 3%. The material was CD4+ or CD8+ T cells sorted from blood, obtained in a trial of the OX40 agonist ivuxolimab. Receptor source: an adult with an advanced solid tumor such as melanoma, head and neck, liver or kidney cancer. The CDR3 runs from the conserved cysteine through the conserved F or W. A D gene is named only where the DNA matches it firmly. Part of the rows lack a size; the others show once, few, many or a class for expanded clones.

V gene: TRBV4-2
J gene: TRBJ2-1
D gene: TRBD2
CDR3 length: 20
clone size: NA
CDR3 DNA: TGTGCCAGCAGCCAAGAAGTCGGCGGGAGGGGTCTTAGCTCCTACAATGAGCAGTTCTTC
CDR3 protein: CASSQEVGGRGLSSYNEQFF

V gene: TRBV5-1
J gene: TRBJ2-3
D gene: NA
CDR3 length: 13
clone size: NA
CDR3 DNA: TGCGCCAGCAGGGGACGGGGCGCAGATACGCAGTATTTT
CDR3 protein: CASRGRGADTQYF

V gene: TRBV5-1
J gene: TRBJ2-1
D gene: NA
CDR3 length: 16
clone size: once
CDR3 DNA: TGCGCCAGCAGCGGGTCGGGCACCGTTACCTACAATGAGCAGTTCTTC
CDR3 protein: CASSGSGTVTYNEQFF

V gene: TRBV18
J gene: TRBJ2-5
D gene: NA
CDR3 length: 14
clone size: NA
CDR3 DNA: TGTGCCAGCTCACCTGAGGTCGGCGCGGAGACCCAGTACTTC
CDR3 protein: CASSPEVGAETQYF

V gene: TRBV5-5
J gene: TRBJ1-5
D gene: NA
CDR3 length: 15
clone size: NA
CDR3 DNA: TGTGCCAGCAGCACGACGGGGGGCTACAATCAGCCCCAGCATTTT
CDR3 protein: CASSTTGGYNQPQHF

V gene: TRBV5-4
J gene: TRBJ2-3
D gene: TRBD2
CDR3 length: 17
clone size: NA
CDR3 DNA: TGTGCCAGCAGCCCGCCTGGGACTAGCGGGGGAGCAGATACGCAGTATTTT
CDR3 protein: CASSPPGTSGGADTQYF

V gene: TRBV7-2
J gene: TRBJ2-2
D gene: NA
CDR3 length: 16
clone size: NA
CDR3 DNA: TGTGCCAGCAGCCGCCAGGGGACGGCGAACACCGGGGAGCTGTTTTTT
CDR3 protein: CASSRQGTANTGELFF

V gene: TRBV2
J gene: TRBJ2-7
D gene: TRBD1
CDR3 length: 15
clone size: NA
CDR3 DNA: TGTGCCACCCTCGAGAAGACAGGGAAGGCCTACGAGCAGTACTTC
CDR3 protein: CATLEKTGKAYEQYF

V gene: TRBV28
J gene: TRBJ2-1
D gene: TRBD2
CDR3 length: 23
clone size: NA
CDR3 DNA: TGTGCCAGCAGCCCAGTTTTTAGTTCGTCTCGCCGGCGGACTAGCGGGAAGAGAACAGAGCAGTTCTTC
CDR3 protein: CASSPVFSSSRRRTSGKRTEQFF

V gene: TRBV5-1
J gene: TRBJ2-1
D gene: NA
CDR3 length: 13
clone size: NA
CDR3 DNA: TGCGCCAGCAGACCGGCCTTTAACGAAGAGCAGTTCTTC
CDR3 protein: CASRPAFNEEQFF

V gene: TRBV4-2
J gene: TRBJ1-4
D gene: NA
CDR3 length: 16
clone size: NA
CDR3 DNA: TGTGCCAGCAGCCAAGATGAGCGGGGGCAGAATGAAAAACTGTTTTTT
CDR3 protein: CASSQDERGQNEKLFF

V gene: TRBV10-3
J gene: TRBJ1-1
D gene: NA
CDR3 length: 13
clone size: NA
CDR3 DNA: TGTGCCATCAGCCCGCTCCGGGGGAGTGAAGCTTTCTTT
CDR3 protein: CAISPLRGSEAFF

V gene: TRBV28
J gene: TRBJ2-3
D gene: TRBD2
CDR3 length: 18
clone size: NA
CDR3 DNA: TGTGCCAGCAGTTGGGGGACTAGCGGGACCTCCCGCACAGATACGCAGTATTTT
CDR3 protein: CASSWGTSGTSRTDTQYF

V gene: TRBV6-1
J gene: TRBJ2-7
D gene: TRBD1
CDR3 length: 14
clone size: NA
CDR3 DNA: TGTGCCAGCAGTGAATCCGGGACAGGGGGGCATCCGTACTTC
CDR3 protein: CASSESGTGGHPYF

V gene: TRBV5-1
J gene: TRBJ2-2
D gene: TRBD1
CDR3 length: 17
clone size: NA
CDR3 DNA: TGCGCCAGCAGGATCTCCCCAGGGGGTGGTAACACCGGGGAGCTGTTTTTT
CDR3 protein: CASRISPGGGNTGELFF

V gene: TRBV7-2
J gene: TRBJ2-7
D gene: NA
CDR3 length: 14
clone size: NA
CDR3 DNA: TGTGCCAGCAGTAGAGCGGGCTTAACCTACGAGCAGTACTTC
CDR3 protein: CASSRAGLTYEQYF

V gene: TRBV28
J gene: TRBJ1-1
D gene: NA
CDR3 length: 11
clone size: NA
CDR3 DNA: TGTGCCAGCAGTTTATCCACTGAAGCTTTCTTT
CDR3 protein: CASSLSTEAFF

V gene: TRBV19
J gene: TRBJ2-7
D gene: TRBD2
CDR3 length: 14
clone size: NA
CDR3 DNA: TGTGCCAGTAGTATTCTAGCGGGGGACTACGAGCAGTACTTC
CDR3 protein: CASSILAGDYEQYF

V gene: TRBV14
J gene: TRBJ1-1
D gene: NA
CDR3 length: 13
clone size: NA
CDR3 DNA: TGTGCCAGCAGCCCGCAACTGAACACTGAAGCTTTCTTT
CDR3 protein: CASSPQLNTEAFF

V gene: TRBV15
J gene: TRBJ2-1
D gene: TRBD2
CDR3 length: 14
clone size: NA
CDR3 DNA: TGTGCCACCAGCGAAAGCGGGACTTACAATGAGCAGTTCTTC
CDR3 protein: CATSESGTYNEQFF